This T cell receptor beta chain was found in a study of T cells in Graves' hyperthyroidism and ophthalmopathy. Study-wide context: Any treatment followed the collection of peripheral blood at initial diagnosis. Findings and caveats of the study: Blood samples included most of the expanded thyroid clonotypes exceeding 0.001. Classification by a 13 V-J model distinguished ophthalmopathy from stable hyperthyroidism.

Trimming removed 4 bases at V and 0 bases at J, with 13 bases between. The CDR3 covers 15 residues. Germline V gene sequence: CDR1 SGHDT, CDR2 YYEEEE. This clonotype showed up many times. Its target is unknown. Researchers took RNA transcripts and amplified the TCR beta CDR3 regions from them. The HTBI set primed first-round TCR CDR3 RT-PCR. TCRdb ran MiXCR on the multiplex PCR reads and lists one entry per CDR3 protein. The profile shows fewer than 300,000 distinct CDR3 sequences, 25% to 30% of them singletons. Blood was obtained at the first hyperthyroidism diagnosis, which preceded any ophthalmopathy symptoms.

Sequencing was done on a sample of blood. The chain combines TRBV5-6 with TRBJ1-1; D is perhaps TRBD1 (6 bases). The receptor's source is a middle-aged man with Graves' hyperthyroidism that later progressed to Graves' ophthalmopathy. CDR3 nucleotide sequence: TGTGCCAGCAGCCGATTCGACAGGTTGAACACTGAAGCTTTCTTT. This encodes CASSRFDRLNTEAFF.